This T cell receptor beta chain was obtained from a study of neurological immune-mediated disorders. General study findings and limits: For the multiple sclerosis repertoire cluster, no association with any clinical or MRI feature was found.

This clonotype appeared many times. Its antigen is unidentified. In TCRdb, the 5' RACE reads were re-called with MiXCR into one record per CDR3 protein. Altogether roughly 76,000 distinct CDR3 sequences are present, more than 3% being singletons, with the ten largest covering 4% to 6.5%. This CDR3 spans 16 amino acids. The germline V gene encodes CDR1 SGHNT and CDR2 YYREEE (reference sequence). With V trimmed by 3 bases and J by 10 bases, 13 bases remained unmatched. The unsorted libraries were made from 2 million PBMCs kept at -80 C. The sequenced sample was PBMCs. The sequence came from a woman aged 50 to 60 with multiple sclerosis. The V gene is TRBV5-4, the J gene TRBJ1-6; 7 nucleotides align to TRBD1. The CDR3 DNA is TGTGCCAGCAGCTCAAGGAGGGAGGGGACAGCCTCACCCCTCCACTTT. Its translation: CASSSRREGTASPLHF. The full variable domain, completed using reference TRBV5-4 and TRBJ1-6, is ETGVTQSPTHLIKTRGQQVTLRCSSQSGHNTVSWYQQALGQGPQFIFQYYREEENGRGNFPPRFSGLQFPNYSSELNVNALELDDSALYLCASSSRREGTASPLHFGNGTRLTVT.